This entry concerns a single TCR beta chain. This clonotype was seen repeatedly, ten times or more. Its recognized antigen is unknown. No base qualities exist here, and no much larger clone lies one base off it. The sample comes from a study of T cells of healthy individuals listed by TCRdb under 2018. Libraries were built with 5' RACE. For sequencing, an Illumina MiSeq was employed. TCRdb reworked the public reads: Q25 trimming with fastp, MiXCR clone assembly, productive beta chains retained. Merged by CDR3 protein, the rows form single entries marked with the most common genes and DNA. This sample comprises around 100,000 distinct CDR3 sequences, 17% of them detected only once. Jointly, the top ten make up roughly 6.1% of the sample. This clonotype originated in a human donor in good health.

The encoded CDR3 is CASSLRGGDTQYF. The DNA sequence is as follows: TGTGCCAGCAGTTTGAGGGGGGGAGATACGCAGTATTTT. The chain employs TRBV28 and TRBJ2-3; a tentative D match to TRBD2 spans 7 bases. CDR1 MDHEN and CDR2 SYDVKM are derived from the germline V gene. Its CDR3 holds 13 amino acids, cysteine through phenylalanine. CDR3 DNA only is kept here, 39 bases in frame from base 1. Trimming costs V 3 bases and J 5 bases, and their ends lie 9 bases apart.